Described below is a single T cell receptor (beta chain) sequence and its context. As yet, its antigen is unknown. As the method of synthesis, 5'RACE template switching with UMIs yielded TCR beta cDNA. From its re-call of the 5' RACE reads, TCRdb lists each CDR3 protein once, without DNA. The table for this sample gives 300,000 to 500,000 distinct CDR3 sequences. The sample belongs to a study of T cells expressing NK-cell markers. Germline V gives CDR1 MNHEY, CDR2 SVGAGI. This CDR3 is built from 13 residues. Study-level points and caveats: In about six donors, dominant NKG2C+ clonotypes were roughly 1.0-8% of CD8+ T cells. A few donors likewise had their CD3+CD56-NKG2C+ fraction led by these clonotypes.

The clonotype originates from a woman between 50 and 59 years old in good health. The source material was blood T cells: a sorted CD56 or NKG2C T cell subset, CD4+ or CD8+ T cells, or bulk PBMC T cells (not recorded which). The V and J genes are TRBV6-5 and TRBJ1-1. The CDR3 reads CASRQSGETEAFF.